Listed below are T cell receptor beta chains from one sample, sequenced in a study of T-cell memory formation after mild COVID-19. TCRdb re-called the 5' RACE reads with MiXCR, one entry per CDR3 protein. Here the sample spans approximately 250,000 distinct CDR3 sequences, over 15% being singletons. The sample consisted of PBMCs or a T cell subset sorted from them (not recorded which). These receptors were taken from a man aged 18 to 29 who had mild COVID-19 (a few samples of this study predate the infection). Cell type and time point are not known. The CDR3 runs from the conserved cysteine through the conserved F or W.

J	V	CDR3
TRBJ2-3	TRBV7-9	CASSLAAGMADTQYF
TRBJ1-5	TRBV4-2	CASSQEWGGQPQHF
TRBJ1-2	TRBV18	CASSPRPAVNYGYTF
TRBJ2-3	TRBV7-3	CASSPERRTDTQYF
TRBJ1-2	TRBV12-3/TRBV12-4	CASSPDGFVGGYTF
TRBJ1-6	TRBV7-9	CASSLGTDNSPLHF
TRBJ2-2	TRBV29-1	CSVRTGYAGELFF
TRBJ1-2	TRBV14	CASSPVRGFGYTF
TRBJ1-2	TRBV4-2	CASSQDKGAGRGYTF
TRBJ1-1	TRBV4-3	CASSQEGFDRSAEAFF
TRBJ1-1	TRBV29-1	CSVYRGNTEAFF
TRBJ2-2	TRBV5-6	CASSLGQLWTGELFF
TRBJ2-6	TRBV5-6	CASSLPGREKSSGANVLTF
TRBJ2-1	TRBV20-1	CSAGPASGGAHEQFF
TRBJ1-1	TRBV18	CASSPRTGGENTEAFF
TRBJ2-3	TRBV7-9	CASSLEEDTQYF
TRBJ2-1	TRBV7-2	CASRQQGYHEQFF
TRBJ1-4	TRBV6-5	CASSYSNGPNEKLFF
TRBJ2-7	TRBV20-1	CSARPRQGYSYEQYF
TRBJ2-7	TRBV5-1	CASRGTATYEQYF
TRBJ2-7	TRBV7-2	CASSPSGGKYEQYF
TRBJ2-5	TRBV5-1	CASSLGDRGAETQYF
TRBJ2-5	TRBV2	CASSSPRDREGETQYF